Sequencing of this T cell receptor (beta chain) was carried out in a study of T-cell reconstitution after alpha-beta-depleted transplantation in children. Study results and limitations: From surviving recipient T cells and thymic progenitors came the high day-60 TCRbeta diversity observed in some patients. After one year, T-cell counts and TCRbeta diversity mostly came from new T cells. By about two months after transplant, alpha-beta T cells reportedly arose from several hundred graft clones that had expanded.

This clonotype has just a few counts. The antigen remains undetermined. Construction of the TCRbeta library involved unique molecular identifiers. TCRdb re-called the PCR reads with MiXCR, one entry per CDR3 protein. Here the sample spans about 870,000 distinct CDR3 sequences, less than 20% being singletons. Sample: PBMCs, mostly from graft donor cells, taken 360 days after TCRalphabeta/CD19-depleted stem cell transplant. This TCR derives from a male patient younger than 18 who had a stem cell transplant for acute lymphoblastic leukemia, so the T cells may come from the graft donor.

The chain's CDR3 is CASSTGIHEQYF. CDR3 nucleotide sequence: TGTGCCAGCTCGACAGGCATCCACGAGCAGTACTTC. This rearrangement joins TRBV18 to TRBJ2-7; TRBD1 might be the D (6 bases). Deletions cut 6 bases from V and 5 bases from J, with 11 bases between. The length of the CDR3 is 12 residues. Germline lookup yields CDR1 KGHSH and CDR2 LQKENI. The complete variable domain, with remaining parts taken from reference TRBV18 and TRBJ2-7, reads NAGVMQNPRHLVRRRGQEARLRCSPMKGHSHVYWYRQLPEEGLKFMVYLQKENIIDESGMPKERFSAEFPKEGPSILRIQQVVRGDSAAYFCASSTGIHEQYFGPGTRLTVT.